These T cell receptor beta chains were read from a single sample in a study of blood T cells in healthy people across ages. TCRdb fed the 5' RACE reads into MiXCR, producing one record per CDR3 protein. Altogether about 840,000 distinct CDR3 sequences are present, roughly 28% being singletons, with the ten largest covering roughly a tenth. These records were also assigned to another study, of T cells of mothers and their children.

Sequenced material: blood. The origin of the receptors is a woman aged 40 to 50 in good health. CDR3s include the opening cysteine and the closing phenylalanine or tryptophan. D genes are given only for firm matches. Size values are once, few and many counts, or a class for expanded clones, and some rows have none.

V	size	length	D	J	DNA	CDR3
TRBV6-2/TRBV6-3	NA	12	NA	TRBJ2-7	TGTGCCAGCAGACTTAGGACAGTCGAGCAGTACTTC	CASRLRTVEQYF
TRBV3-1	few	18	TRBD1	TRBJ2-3	TGTGCCAGCAGCCAAGATCAGGGACAGAGGTTTACCACAGATACGCAGTATTTT	CASSQDQGQRFTTDTQYF
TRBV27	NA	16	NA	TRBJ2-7	TGTGCCAGCAGTTTATCTCCTCTAGCGTTGTCCTACGAGCAGTACTTC	CASSLSPLALSYEQYF
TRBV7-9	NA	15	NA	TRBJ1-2	TGTGCCAGCAGCTTAGTAGGGGCCGCCATCTATGGCTACACCTTC	CASSLVGAAIYGYTF
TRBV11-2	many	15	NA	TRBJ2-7	TGTGCCAGCAGCTTAGAAGGGACGGACTCCTACGAGCAGTACTTC	CASSLEGTDSYEQYF
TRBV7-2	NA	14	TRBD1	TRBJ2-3	TGTGCCAGCAGCCACCGACAGGGTGGGGGTACGCAGTATTTT	CASSHRQGGGTQYF
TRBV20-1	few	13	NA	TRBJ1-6	TGCGGTGCTAGCAATGCCGTTAATTCACCCCTCCACTTT	CGASNAVNSPLHF
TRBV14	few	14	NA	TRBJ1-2	TGTGCCAGCAGCCTGAAACCTTCTAACTATGGCTACACCTTC	CASSLKPSNYGYTF
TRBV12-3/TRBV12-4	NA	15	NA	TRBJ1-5	TGTGCCAGCAGTTTTACGTCCGGGAGCAATCAGCCCCAGCATTTT	CASSFTSGSNQPQHF
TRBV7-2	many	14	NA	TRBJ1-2	TGTGCCAGCAGCTTAGGTCCAGGGGAATATGGCTACACCTTC	CASSLGPGEYGYTF
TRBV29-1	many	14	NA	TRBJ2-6	TGCAGCGTTGGGACAGACTCTGGGGCCAACGTCCTGACTTTC	CSVGTDSGANVLTF
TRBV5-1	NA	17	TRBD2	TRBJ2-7	TGCGCCAGCAGCCCGCCCGGGACTAGCGGGGGGGCAAACGAGCAGTACTTC	CASSPPGTSGGANEQYF
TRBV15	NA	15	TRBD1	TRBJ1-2	TGTGCCACCAGCAGGATATCGACAGGGTTCGGTGGCTACACCTTC	CATSRISTGFGGYTF
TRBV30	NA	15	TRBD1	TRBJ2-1	TGTGCCTGGAGCGAGGGGGCAGGTCGGTCCAATGAGCAGTTCTTC	CAWSEGAGRSNEQFF
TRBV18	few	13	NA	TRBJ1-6	TGTGCCAGCTACTCGGACGGAAATTCACCCCTCCACTTT	CASYSDGNSPLHF
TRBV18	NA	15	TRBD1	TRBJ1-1	TGTGCCAGCTCACCACTAAGGGGGACAGGGACTGAAGCTTTCTTT	CASSPLRGTGTEAFF
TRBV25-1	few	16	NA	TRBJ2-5	TGTGCCAGCAGTGAACGAAGGACAACCCAGCGGGAGACCCAGTACTTC	CASSERRTTQRETQYF
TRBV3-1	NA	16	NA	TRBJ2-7	TGTGCCAGCAGCCAAGATGGGAGGACAGGCGGCTACGAGCAGTACTTC	CASSQDGRTGGYEQYF
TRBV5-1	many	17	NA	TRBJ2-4	TGCGCCAGCAGCGCCCGAGGCTCCGACTTAGCCAAAAACATTCAGTACTTC	CASSARGSDLAKNIQYF
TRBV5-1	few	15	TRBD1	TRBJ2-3	TGCGCCAGCAGCTTGGCGCCACAGGGGACAGATACGCAGTATTTT	CASSLAPQGTDTQYF
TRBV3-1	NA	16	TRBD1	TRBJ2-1	TGTGCCAGCAGCCCACCGGGACAGGCTAAATACAATGAGCAGTTCTTC	CASSPPGQAKYNEQFF
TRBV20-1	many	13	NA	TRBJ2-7	TGCAGTGCTAGCGACACGAGCTCCTACGAGCAGTACTTC	CSASDTSSYEQYF
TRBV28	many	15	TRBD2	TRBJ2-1	TGTGCCAGCAGACCGCGGGGGAGCTCCTACAATGAGCAGTTCTTC	CASRPRGSSYNEQFF
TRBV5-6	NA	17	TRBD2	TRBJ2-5	TGTGCCAGCAGCTTCTCACTAGCGGGGGGTCGAGGTGAGACCCAGTACTTC	CASSFSLAGGRGETQYF
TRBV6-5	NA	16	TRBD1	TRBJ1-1	TGTGCCAGCAGTTTTCATAACAGGGGAGGCAACACTGAAGCTTTCTTT	CASSFHNRGGNTEAFF
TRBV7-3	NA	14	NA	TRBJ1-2	TGTGCCAGCAGCTTAAACGCAGGGAAAGGTGGCTACACCTTC	CASSLNAGKGGYTF
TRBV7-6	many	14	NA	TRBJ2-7	TGTGCCAGCAGCTTAGAGCCCAGCTCCTACGAGCAGTACTTC	CASSLEPSSYEQYF
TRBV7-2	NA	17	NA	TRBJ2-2	TGTGCCAGCAGCTTAGGACCGGTGGGGGGGCCTGACGGGGAGCTGTTTTTT	CASSLGPVGGPDGELFF
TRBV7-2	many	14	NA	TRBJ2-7	TGTGCCAGCAGCTTAGCGATACAGGTTTACGAGCAGTACTTC	CASSLAIQVYEQYF
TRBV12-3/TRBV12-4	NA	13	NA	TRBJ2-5	TGTGCCAGCAGTCCCATCCTCCCAGGCGAGCGGTACTTC	CASSPILPGERYF
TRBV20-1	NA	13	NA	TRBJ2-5	TGCAGTGCTAGTTACCGGACCTACAATGAGCAGTACTTC	CSASYRTYNEQYF
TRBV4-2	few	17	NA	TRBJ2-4	TGTGCCAGCAGCCAACCCTCGGCAGGGCGGGGCAAAAACATTCAGTACTTC	CASSQPSAGRGKNIQYF
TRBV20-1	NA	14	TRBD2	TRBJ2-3	TGCAGTGCAGGACTAGCGGGGAGCACAGATACGCAGTATTTT	CSAGLAGSTDTQYF
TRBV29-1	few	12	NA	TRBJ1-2	TGCAGCGTGGCTCAGGGAGGTTATGGCTACACCTTC	CSVAQGGYGYTF
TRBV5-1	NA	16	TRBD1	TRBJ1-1	TGCGCCAGCAGGGGGGGGCAGGGGGCCCGGAACACTGAAGCTTTCTTT	CASRGGQGARNTEAFF
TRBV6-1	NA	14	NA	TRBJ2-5	TGTGCCAGCAGTGATGGCGCAGGGCAAGAGACCCAGTACTTC	CASSDGAGQETQYF
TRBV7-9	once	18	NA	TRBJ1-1	TGTGCCAGCAGCTCAGGTTGGGCAGGTGTCAACATGAACACTGAAGCTTTCTTT	CASSSGWAGVNMNTEAFF
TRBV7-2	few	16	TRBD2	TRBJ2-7	TGTGCCAGCAGCTTAGCAAGACTAGCGGCGGTCTACGAGCAGTACTTC	CASSLARLAAVYEQYF
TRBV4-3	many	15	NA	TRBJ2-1	TGCGCCAGCAGCCAAGATCCCTATTTCTACAATGAGCAGTTCTTC	CASSQDPYFYNEQFF
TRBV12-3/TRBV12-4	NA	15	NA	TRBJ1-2	TGTGCCAGCAGTTTGCGGCAGGGCACCAGCTATGGCTACACCTTC	CASSLRQGTSYGYTF
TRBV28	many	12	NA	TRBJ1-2	TGTGCCAGCGTAGGCGACTACTATGGCTACACCTTC	CASVGDYYGYTF
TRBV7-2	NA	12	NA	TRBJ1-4	TGTGCCAGCAGCTTAGCGGTCGGCCAACTGTTTTTT	CASSLAVGQLFF